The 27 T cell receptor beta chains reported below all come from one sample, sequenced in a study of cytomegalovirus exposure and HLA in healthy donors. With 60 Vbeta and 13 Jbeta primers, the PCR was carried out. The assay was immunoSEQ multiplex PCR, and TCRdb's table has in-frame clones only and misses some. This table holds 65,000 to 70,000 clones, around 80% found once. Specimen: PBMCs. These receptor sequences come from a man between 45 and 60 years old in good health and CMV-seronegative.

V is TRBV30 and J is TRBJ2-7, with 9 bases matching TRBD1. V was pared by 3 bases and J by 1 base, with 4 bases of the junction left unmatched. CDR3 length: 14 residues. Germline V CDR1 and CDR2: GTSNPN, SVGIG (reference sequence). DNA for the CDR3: TGTGCCTGGAGATATGGACAGGGGTCCTACGAGCAGTACTTC. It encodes CAWRYGQGSYEQYF.

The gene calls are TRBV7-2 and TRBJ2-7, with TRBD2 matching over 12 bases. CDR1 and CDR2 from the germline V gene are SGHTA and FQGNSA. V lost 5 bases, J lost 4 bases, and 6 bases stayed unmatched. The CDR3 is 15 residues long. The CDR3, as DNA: TGTGCCAGCAGCACGCTAGCGGGAGGGCCGTACGAGCAGTACTTC. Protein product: CASSTLAGGPYEQYF. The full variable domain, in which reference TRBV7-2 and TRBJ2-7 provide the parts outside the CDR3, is GAGVSQSPSNKVTEKGKDVELRCDPISGHTALYWYRQSLGQGLEFLIYFQGNSAPDKSGLPSDRFSAERTGGSVSTLTIQRTQQEDSAVYLCASSTLAGGPYEQYFGPGTRLTVT.

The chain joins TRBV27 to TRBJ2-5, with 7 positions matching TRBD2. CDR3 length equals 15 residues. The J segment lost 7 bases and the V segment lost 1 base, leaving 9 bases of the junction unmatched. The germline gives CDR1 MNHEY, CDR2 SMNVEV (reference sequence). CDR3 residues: CASSLLGGVEVTQYF. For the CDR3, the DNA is TGTGCCAGCAGTTTATTGGGAGGGGTCGAAGTGACCCAGTACTTC.

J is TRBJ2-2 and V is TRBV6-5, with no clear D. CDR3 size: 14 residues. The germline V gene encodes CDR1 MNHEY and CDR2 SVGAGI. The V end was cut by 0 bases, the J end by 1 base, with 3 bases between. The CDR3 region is CASSYSVNTGELFF. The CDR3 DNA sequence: TGTGCCAGCAGTTACTCCGTGAACACCGGGGAGCTGTTTTTT.

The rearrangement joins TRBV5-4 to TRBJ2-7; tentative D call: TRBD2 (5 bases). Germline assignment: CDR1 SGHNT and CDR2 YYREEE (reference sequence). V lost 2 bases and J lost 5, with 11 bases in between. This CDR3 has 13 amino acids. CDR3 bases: TGTGCCAGCAGCTTTTCACCGGGGAACGAGCAGTACTTC. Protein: CASSFSPGNEQYF.

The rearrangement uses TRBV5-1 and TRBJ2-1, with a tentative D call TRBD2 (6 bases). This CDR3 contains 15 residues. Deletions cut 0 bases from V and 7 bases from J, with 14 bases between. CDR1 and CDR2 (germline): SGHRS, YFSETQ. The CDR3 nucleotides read TGCGCCAGCAGCTTGGCGGCGGGGTTTGAAAATGAGCAGTTCTTC. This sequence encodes CASSLAAGFENEQFF.

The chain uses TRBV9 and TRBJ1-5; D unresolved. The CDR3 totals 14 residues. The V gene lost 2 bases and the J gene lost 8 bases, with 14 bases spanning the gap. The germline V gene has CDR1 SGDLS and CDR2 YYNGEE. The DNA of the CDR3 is TGTGCCAGCAGCGTTGGTCTTAACATGGAGCCCCAGCATTTT. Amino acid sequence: CASSVGLNMEPQHF.

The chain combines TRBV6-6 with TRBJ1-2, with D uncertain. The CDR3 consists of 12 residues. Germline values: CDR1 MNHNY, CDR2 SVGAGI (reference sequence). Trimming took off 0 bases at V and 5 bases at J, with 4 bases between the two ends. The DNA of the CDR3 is TGTGCCAGCAGTTACTCGGCATATGGCTACACCTTC. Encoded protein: CASSYSAYGYTF.

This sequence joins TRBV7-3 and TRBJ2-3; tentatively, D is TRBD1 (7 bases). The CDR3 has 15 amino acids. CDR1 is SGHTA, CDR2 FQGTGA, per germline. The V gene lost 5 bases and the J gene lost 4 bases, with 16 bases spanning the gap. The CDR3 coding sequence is TGTGCCAGCAGCGGAGGGGGCACAGGGGCAGATACGCAGTATTTT. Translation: CASSGGGTGADTQYF.

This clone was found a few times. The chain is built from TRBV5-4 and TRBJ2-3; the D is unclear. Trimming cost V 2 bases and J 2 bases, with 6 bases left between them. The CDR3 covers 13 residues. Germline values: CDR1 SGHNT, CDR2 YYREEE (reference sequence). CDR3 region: CASSFPLTDTQYF. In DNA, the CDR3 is TGTGCCAGCAGCTTCCCTCTCACAGATACGCAGTATTTT.

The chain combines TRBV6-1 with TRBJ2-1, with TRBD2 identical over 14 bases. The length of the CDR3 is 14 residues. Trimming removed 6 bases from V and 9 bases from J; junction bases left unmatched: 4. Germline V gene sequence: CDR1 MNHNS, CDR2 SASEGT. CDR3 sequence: CASRGLAGAVEQFF. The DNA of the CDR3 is TGTGCCAGCAGGGGACTAGCGGGAGCGGTTGAGCAGTTCTTC.

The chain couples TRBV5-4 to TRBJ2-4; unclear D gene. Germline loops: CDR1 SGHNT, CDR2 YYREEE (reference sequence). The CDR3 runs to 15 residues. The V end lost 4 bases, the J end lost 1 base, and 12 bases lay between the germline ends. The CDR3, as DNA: TGTGCCAGCAGCCAAGCGTCATTTGCCAAAAACATTCAGTACTTC. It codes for CASSQASFAKNIQYF.

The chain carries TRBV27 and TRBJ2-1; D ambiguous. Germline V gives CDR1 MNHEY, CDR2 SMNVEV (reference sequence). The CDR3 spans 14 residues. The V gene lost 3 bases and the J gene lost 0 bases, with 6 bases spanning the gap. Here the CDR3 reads CASSFRVSYNEQFF. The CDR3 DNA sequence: TGTGCCAGCAGTTTCCGCGTCTCCTACAATGAGCAGTTCTTC.

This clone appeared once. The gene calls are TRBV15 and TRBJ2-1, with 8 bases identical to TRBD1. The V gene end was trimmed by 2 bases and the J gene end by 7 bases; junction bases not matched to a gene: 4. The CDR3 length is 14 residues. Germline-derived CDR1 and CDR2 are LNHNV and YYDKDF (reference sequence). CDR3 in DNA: TGTGCCACCAGCAGATTTACAGGGGGGAATGAGCAGTTCTTC. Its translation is CATSRFTGGNEQFF.

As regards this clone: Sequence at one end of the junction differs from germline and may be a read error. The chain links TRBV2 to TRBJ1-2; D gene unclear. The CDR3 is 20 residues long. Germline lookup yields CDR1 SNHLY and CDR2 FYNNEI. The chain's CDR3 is CASTESLIAYLNLAGYGYTF. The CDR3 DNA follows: TGTGCCAGCACTGAATCCCTCATCGCCTACCTTAATCTCGCGGGCTATGGCTACACCTTC.

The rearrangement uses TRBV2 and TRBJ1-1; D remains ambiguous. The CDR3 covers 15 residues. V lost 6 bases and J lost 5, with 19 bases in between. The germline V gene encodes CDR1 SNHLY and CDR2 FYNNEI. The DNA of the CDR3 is TGTGCCAGCAGCCGTATGGGTCTTGGAGGGACTGAAGCTTTCTTT. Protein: CASSRMGLGGTEAFF.

The CDR3 DNA is TGTGCCAGCAGTTTTCAGGGCCGGAACACTGAAGCTTTCTTT. Encoded protein: CASSFQGRNTEAFF. The chain links TRBV27 to TRBJ1-1, with D maybe TRBD1 (5 bases). The V end lost 3 bases, the J end lost 1 base, and 9 bases lay between the germline ends. The CDR3 loop spans 14 amino acids. Germline V gene sequence: CDR1 MNHEY, CDR2 SMNVEV (reference sequence).

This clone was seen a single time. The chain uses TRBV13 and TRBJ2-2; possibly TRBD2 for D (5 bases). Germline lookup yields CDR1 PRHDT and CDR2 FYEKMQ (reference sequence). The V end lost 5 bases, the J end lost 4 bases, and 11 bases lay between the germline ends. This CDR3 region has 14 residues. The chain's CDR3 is CASSPRTFTGELFF. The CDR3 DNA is TGTGCCAGCAGCCCAAGGACTTTCACCGGGGAGCTGTTTTTT.

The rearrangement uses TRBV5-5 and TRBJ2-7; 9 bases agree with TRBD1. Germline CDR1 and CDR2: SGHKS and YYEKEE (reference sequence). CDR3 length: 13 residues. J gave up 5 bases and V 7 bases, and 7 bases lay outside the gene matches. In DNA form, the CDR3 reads TGTGCCAGCTACCGGGACAGGGCCCACGAGCAGTACTTC. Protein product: CASYRDRAHEQYF.

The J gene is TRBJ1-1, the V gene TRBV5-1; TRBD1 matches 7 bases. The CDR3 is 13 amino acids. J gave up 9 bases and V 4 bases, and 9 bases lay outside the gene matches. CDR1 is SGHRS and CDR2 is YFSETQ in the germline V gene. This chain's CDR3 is CASSPLQGNKAFF. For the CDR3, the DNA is TGCGCCAGCAGCCCCCTACAGGGGAACAAAGCTTTCTTT.

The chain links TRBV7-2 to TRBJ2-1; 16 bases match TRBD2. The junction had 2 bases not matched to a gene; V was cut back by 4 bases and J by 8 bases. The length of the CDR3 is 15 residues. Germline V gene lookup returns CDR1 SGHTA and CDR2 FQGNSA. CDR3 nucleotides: TGTGCCAGCAGCTCGGGACTAGCGGGGGGGTATGAGCAGTTCTTC. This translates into CASSSGLAGGYEQFF.

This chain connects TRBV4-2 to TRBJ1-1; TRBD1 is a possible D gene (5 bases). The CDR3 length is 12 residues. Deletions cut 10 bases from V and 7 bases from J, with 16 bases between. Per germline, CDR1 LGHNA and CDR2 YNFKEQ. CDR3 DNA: TGTGCCACCCTCTCTGGGGGGATTGAAGCTTTCTTT. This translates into CATLSGGIEAFF.

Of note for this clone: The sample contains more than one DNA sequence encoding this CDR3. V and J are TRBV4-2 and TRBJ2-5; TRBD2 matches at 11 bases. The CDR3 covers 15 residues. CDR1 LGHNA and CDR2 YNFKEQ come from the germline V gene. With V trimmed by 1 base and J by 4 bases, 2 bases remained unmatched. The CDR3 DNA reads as TGTGCCAGCAGCCAAGTAGCGGGAGGGCTAGAGACCCAGTACTTC. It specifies CASSQVAGGLETQYF.

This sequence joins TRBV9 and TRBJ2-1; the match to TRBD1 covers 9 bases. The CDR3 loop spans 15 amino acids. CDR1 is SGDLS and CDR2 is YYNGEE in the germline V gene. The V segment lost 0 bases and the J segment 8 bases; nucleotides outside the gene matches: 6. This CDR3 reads CASSVVGQGTHEQFF. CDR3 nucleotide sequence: TGTGCCAGCAGCGTAGTTGGACAGGGGACCCATGAGCAGTTCTTC.

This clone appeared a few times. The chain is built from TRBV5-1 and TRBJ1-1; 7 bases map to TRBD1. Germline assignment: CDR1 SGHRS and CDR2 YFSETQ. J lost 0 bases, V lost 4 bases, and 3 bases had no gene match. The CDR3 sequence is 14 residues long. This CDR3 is CASSGGQMNTEAFF. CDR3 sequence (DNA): TGCGCCAGCAGCGGGGGACAGATGAACACTGAAGCTTTCTTT.

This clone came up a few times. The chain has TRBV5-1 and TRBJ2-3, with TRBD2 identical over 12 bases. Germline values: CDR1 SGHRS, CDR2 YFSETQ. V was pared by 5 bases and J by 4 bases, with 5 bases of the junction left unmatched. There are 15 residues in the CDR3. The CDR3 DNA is TGCGCCAGCAGACCGACTAGCGGGAGTTCAGATACGCAGTATTTT. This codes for CASRPTSGSSDTQYF.

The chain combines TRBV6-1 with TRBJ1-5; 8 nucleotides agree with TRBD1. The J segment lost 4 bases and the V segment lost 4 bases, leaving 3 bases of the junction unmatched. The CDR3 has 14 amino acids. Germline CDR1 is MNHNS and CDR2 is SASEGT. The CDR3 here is CASSGDRGNQPQHF. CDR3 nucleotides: TGTGCCAGCAGTGGAGACAGGGGTAATCAGCCCCAGCATTTT.